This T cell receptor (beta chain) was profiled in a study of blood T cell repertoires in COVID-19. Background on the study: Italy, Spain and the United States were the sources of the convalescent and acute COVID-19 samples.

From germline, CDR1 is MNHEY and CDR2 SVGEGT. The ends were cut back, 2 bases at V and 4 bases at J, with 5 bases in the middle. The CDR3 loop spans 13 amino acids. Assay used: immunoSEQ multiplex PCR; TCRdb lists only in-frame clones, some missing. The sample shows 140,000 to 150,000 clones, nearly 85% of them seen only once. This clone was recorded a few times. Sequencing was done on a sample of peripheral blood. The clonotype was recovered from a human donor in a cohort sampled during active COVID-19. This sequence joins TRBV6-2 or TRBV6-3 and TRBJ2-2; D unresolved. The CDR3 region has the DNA TGTGCCAGCAGTTACCTTTTCACCGGGGAGCTGTTTTTT. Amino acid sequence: CASSYLFTGELFF.